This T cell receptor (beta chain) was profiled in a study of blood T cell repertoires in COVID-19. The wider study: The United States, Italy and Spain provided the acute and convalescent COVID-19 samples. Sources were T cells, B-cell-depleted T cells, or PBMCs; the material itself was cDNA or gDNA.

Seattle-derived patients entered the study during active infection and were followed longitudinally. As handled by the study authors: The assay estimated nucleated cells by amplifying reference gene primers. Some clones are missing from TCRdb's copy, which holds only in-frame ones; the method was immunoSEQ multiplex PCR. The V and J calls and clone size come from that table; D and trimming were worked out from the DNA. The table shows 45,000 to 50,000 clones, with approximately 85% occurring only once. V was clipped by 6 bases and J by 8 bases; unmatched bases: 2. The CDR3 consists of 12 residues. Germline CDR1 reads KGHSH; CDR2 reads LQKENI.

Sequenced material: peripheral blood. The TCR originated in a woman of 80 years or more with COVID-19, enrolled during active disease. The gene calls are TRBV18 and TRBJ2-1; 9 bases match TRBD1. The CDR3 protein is CASSRDRDEQFF. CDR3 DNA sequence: TGTGCCAGCTCCCGGGACAGGGATGAGCAGTTCTTC.